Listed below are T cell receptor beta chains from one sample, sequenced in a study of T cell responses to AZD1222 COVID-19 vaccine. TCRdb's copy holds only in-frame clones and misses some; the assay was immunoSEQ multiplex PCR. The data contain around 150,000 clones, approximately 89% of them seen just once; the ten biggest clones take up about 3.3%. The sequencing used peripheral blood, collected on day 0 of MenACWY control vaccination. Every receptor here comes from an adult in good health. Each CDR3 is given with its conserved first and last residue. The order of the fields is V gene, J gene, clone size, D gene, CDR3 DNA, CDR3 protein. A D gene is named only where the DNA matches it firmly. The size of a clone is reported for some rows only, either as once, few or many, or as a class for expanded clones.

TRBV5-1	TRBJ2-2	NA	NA	TGCGCCAGCAGCTTGGAACTTACGAACACCGGGGAGCTGTTTTTT	CASSLELTNTGELFF
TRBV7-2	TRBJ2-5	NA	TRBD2	TGTGCCAGCAGCTTCTGGGGGAGGGCCCAAGAGACCCAGTACTTC	CASSFWGRAQETQYF
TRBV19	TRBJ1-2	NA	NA	TGTGCCACCTCAGTGAACTATGGCTACACCTTC	CATSVNYGYTF
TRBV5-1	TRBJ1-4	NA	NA	TGCGCCAGCAGCTTGGGAAACCTAGCAACTAATGAAAAACTGTTTTTT	CASSLGNLATNEKLFF
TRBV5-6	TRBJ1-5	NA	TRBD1	TGTGCCAGCAGCTTTTCGGCAGGGGGATATAGCAATCAGCCCCAGCATTTT	CASSFSAGGYSNQPQHF
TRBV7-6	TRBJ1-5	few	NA	TGTGCCAGCAGCTTAGTTGGTAATAGCAATCAGCCCCAGCATTTT	CASSLVGNSNQPQHF
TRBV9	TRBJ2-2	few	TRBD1	TGTGCCAGCAGAACAGGGGTTAGCACCGGGGAGCTGTTTTTT	CASRTGVSTGELFF
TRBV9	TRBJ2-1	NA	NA	TGTGCCAGCAGCGTAGGCCGCAATGAGCAGTTCTTC	CASSVGRNEQFF
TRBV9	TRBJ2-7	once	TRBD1	TGTGCCAGCAGCGTACTTCAGGGGGCTGGGGAGCAGTACTTC	CASSVLQGAGEQYF
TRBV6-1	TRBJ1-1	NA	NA	TGTGCCAGCAGTGAAAGTGGACTCCTTGAAGCTTTCTTT	CASSESGLLEAFF
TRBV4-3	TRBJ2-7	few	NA	TGCGCCAGCAGCCATATACCCCAGGGGCGAGAGCAGTACTTC	CASSHIPQGREQYF
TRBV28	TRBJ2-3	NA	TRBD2	TGTGCCATCACGGGCGGGAGTGGGTCACGCACAGATACGCAGTATTTT	CAITGGSGSRTDTQYF
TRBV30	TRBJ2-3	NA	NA	TGTGCCTGGACCCCCATAGCGGTGGGGGCCACAGATACGCAGTATTTT	CAWTPIAVGATDTQYF
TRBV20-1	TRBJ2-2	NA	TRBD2	TGCAGTGCTAGTTGGGCTAGCGGGAGGGCGGGCACCGGGGAGCTGTTTTTT	CSASWASGRAGTGELFF
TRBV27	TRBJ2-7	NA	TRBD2	TGTGCCAGCAGTTTAAAGGCGGGACTACCCTCAGAGCAGTACTTC	CASSLKAGLPSEQYF
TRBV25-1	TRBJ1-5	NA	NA	TGTGCCAGCAGTGACTGGGCCAATCAGCCCCAGCATTTT	CASSDWANQPQHF
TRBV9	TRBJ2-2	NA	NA	TGTGCCAGCAGCGTAGAGGCAGGGTGGGACACCGGGGAGCTGTTTTTT	CASSVEAGWDTGELFF
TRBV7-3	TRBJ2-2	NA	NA	TGTGCCAGCAGCTTATCAGCTTGGTCCGGGGAGCTGTTTTTT	CASSLSAWSGELFF
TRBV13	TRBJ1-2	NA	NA	TGTGCCAGCAGTCCGCGATTGGCGGGGGACTATGGCTACACCTTC	CASSPRLAGDYGYTF
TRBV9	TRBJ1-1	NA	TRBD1	TGTGCCAGCAGCGTAGAGGGGGACAGGATGAACACTGAAGCTTTCTTT	CASSVEGDRMNTEAFF
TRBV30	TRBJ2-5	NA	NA	TGTGCCTGGGAGGTGACAGACGAAGAGACCCAGTACTTC	CAWEVTDEETQYF
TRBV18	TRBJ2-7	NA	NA	TGTGCCAGCTCACCAGCCCGCTACGAGCAGTACTTC	CASSPARYEQYF
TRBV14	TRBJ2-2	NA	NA	TGTGCCAGCAGCCCGGGTGTTTGGGACACCGGGGAGCTGTTTTTT	CASSPGVWDTGELFF
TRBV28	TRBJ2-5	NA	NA	TGTGCCAGCAGTTCTGCAGAGTACCGGTACCAAGAGACCCAGTACTTC	CASSSAEYRYQETQYF
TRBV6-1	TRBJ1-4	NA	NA	TGTGCCAGCAGTGAAGTTGGGGAAAAACTGTTTTTT	CASSEVGEKLFF
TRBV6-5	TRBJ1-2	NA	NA	TGTGCCAGCAGTCCCTCAGGGCAGGGTGGGGGCTACACCTTC	CASSPSGQGGGYTF
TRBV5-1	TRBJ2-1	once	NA	TGCGCCAGCAGCCCTAGTGGGAGCTCCTACAATGAGCAGTTCTTC	CASSPSGSSYNEQFF
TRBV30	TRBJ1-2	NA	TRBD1	TGTGCCTTTACGTCGCCAGGGGGCTATGGCTACACCTTC	CAFTSPGGYGYTF
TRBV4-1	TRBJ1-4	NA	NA	TGCGCCAGCAGCGTGGACGGCAGAACTAATGAAAAACTGTTTTTT	CASSVDGRTNEKLFF
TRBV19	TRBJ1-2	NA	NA	TGTGCCAGTAGTTTCAGGGACGCCTATGGCTACACCTTC	CASSFRDAYGYTF
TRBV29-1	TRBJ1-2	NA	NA	TGCAGCGTCTCAGTAGGGGGTGCTAACTATGGCTACACCTTC	CSVSVGGANYGYTF
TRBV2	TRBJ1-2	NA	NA	TGTGCCAGCAGTGTCATGGTAGCTAACTATGGCTACACCTTC	CASSVMVANYGYTF
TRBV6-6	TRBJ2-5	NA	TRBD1	TGTGCCAGCATGCCCGGGACAGGAGAGACCCAGTACTTC	CASMPGTGETQYF
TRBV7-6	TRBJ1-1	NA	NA	TGTGCCAGCAGTCCATGGAACACTGAAGCTTTCTTT	CASSPWNTEAFF
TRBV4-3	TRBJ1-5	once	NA	TGCGCCAGCAGCCAAGTTCGGTACGACGGTAGCAATCAGCCCCAGCATTTT	CASSQVRYDGSNQPQHF